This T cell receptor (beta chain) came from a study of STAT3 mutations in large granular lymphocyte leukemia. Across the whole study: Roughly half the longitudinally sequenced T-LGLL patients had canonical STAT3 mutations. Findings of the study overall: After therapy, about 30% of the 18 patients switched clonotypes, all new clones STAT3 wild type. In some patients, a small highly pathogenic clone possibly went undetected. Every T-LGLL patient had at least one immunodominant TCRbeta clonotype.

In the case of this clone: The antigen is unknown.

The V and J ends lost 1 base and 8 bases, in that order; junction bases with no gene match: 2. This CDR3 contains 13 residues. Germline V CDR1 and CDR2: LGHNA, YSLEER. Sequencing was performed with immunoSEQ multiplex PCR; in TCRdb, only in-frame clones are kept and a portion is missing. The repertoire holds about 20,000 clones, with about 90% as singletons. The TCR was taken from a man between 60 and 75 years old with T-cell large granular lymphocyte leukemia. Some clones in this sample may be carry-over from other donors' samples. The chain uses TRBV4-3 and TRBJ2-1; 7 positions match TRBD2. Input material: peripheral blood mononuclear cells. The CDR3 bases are TGCGCCAGCAGCCAAGGGACTAGTGATGAGCAGTTCTTC. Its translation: CASSQGTSDEQFF.